This T cell receptor (beta chain) was sequenced during a study of shared clonotypes between healthy human individuals. Germline lookup yields CDR1 SGHTA and CDR2 FQGNSA. The CDR3 extends over 17 amino acids. V lost 5 bases, J lost 8 bases, and 27 bases lay in between. The assay was immunoSEQ multiplex PCR, and TCRdb's table has in-frame clones only and misses some. The table has about 2.1 million clones, just over 90% seen once; the top ten hold about 1.6%. A word on this clone: Its antigen is as yet unknown.

General study points: Across a few donors, naive CD4 shared 5% to 6%, naive CD8 more than 3%, memory CD4 approximately 2.5%, memory CD8 0.35% to 0.5%. Naive subsets usually exceeded memory subsets in estimated richness.

CD45RO-negative cells were positively selected for CCR7, leaving out terminally differentiated effector memory CD45RA+ cells. Sequenced input: naive CD8+ T cells from PBMCs. V usage is TRBV7-2 and J usage is TRBJ1-2; D is undetermined. The TCR was taken from a man aged 18 to 29 in good health. Some clones in this sample may be carry-over from other donors' samples. Written as DNA, the CDR3 is TGTGCCAGCAGCAGATACACCCCGGGCAGGAAGAGCGACGGCTACACCTTC. It is translated as CASSRYTPGRKSDGYTF.